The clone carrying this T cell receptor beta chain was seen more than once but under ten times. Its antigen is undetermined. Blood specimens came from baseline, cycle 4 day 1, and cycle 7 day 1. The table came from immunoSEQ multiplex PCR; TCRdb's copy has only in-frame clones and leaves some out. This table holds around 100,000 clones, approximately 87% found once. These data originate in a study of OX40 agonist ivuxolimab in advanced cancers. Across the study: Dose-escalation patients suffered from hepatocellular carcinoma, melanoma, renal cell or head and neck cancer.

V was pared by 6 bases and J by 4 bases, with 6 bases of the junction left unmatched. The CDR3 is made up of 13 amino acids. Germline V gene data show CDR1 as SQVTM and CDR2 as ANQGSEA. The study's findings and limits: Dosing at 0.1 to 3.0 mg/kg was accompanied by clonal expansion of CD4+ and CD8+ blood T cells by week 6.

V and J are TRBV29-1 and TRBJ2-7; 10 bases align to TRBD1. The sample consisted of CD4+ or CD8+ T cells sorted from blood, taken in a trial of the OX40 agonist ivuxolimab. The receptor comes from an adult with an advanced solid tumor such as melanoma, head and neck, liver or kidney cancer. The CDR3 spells CSVADRGGYEQYF. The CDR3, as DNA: TGCAGCGTCGCGGACAGGGGGGGTTACGAGCAGTACTTC.